A selection of T cell receptor beta chains follows, all from one sample in a study of blood T cells in healthy people across ages. MiXCR was run by TCRdb on the 5' RACE reads, yielding one entry per CDR3 protein. Among roughly 570,000 distinct CDR3 sequences, 27% were seen once, and the ten largest hold under 20%. What was sequenced was blood. All receptors come from a woman aged 70-85 years in good health. Each CDR3 is given with its conserved first and last residue. The D gene is left open where the match is weak. Size is stated for part of the rows, as once, few or many counts, or as a class when the clone is expanded.

abundance: few; d_gene: .; j_gene: TRBJ1-1; v_gene: TRBV6-5; CDR3aa: CASVGGTEAFF; CDR3nt: TGTGCCAGCGTGGGGGGCACTGAAGCTTTCTTT
abundance: many; d_gene: TRBD1; j_gene: TRBJ2-5; v_gene: TRBV7-2; CDR3aa: CASSPNRGKETQYF; CDR3nt: TGTGCCAGCAGCCCCAACAGGGGGAAGGAGACCCAGTACTTC
abundance: few; d_gene: .; j_gene: TRBJ2-5; v_gene: TRBV4-3; CDR3aa: CASSPNTGETQYF; CDR3nt: TGCGCCAGCAGCCCCAATACAGGGGAGACCCAGTACTTC
abundance: few; d_gene: TRBD2; j_gene: TRBJ2-5; v_gene: TRBV6-5; CDR3aa: CAGSYGRGDQETQYF; CDR3nt: TGTGCCGGCAGTTACGGCCGGGGGGACCAAGAGACCCAGTACTTC
abundance: few; d_gene: .; j_gene: TRBJ1-5; v_gene: TRBV6-1; CDR3aa: CASSGTTGLDQPQHF; CDR3nt: TGTGCCAGCAGTGGGACAACAGGGTTGGATCAGCCCCAGCATTTT
abundance: few; d_gene: .; j_gene: TRBJ2-1; v_gene: TRBV2; CDR3aa: CASSDRQGAGNEQFF; CDR3nt: TGTGCCAGCAGTGATAGGCAAGGGGCGGGAAATGAGCAGTTCTTC
abundance: .; d_gene: .; j_gene: TRBJ1-4; v_gene: TRBV7-2; CDR3aa: CASSLKGVTGGAGDEKLFF; CDR3nt: TGTGCCAGCAGCTTAAAGGGTGTAACGGGGGGCGCGGGGGATGAAAAACTGTTTTTT
abundance: .; d_gene: .; j_gene: TRBJ2-2; v_gene: TRBV4-3; CDR3aa: CASSQWQGITGELFF; CDR3nt: TGCGCCAGCAGCCAGTGGCAGGGTATTACCGGGGAGCTGTTTTTT
abundance: few; d_gene: .; j_gene: TRBJ1-3; v_gene: TRBV9; CDR3aa: CASSLDQGAGNTIYF; CDR3nt: TGTGCCAGCAGCCTGGACCAAGGCGCTGGAAACACCATATATTTT
abundance: many; d_gene: .; j_gene: TRBJ1-2; v_gene: TRBV9; CDR3aa: CASSAPRGGINYGYTF; CDR3nt: TGTGCCAGCAGCGCCCCTCGGGGGGGGATAAACTATGGCTACACCTTC
abundance: few; d_gene: .; j_gene: TRBJ2-5; v_gene: TRBV7-2; CDR3aa: CASSWQSLRETQYF; CDR3nt: TGTGCCAGCAGCTGGCAGTCCCTTAGGGAGACCCAGTACTTC
abundance: few; d_gene: TRBD2; j_gene: TRBJ2-5; v_gene: TRBV6-2/TRBV6-3; CDR3aa: CASRGLAGKETQYF; CDR3nt: TGTGCCAGCAGGGGACTAGCGGGGAAAGAGACCCAGTACTTC
abundance: few; d_gene: TRBD2; j_gene: TRBJ2-6; v_gene: TRBV6-2/TRBV6-3; CDR3aa: CASSYLAGGLMANVLTF; CDR3nt: TGTGCCAGCAGTTACTTAGCGGGGGGGCTCATGGCCAACGTCCTGACTTTC
abundance: .; d_gene: .; j_gene: TRBJ2-3; v_gene: TRBV6-2/TRBV6-3; CDR3aa: CASSYSMQGQDAQYF; CDR3nt: TGTGCCAGCAGTTACTCGATGCAGGGTCAAGATGCGCAGTATTTT
abundance: few; d_gene: TRBD2; j_gene: TRBJ2-7; v_gene: TRBV13; CDR3aa: CASSLGREGLYEQYF; CDR3nt: TGTGCCAGCAGCTTAGGCCGGGAGGGACTCTACGAGCAGTACTTC
abundance: few; d_gene: TRBD2; j_gene: TRBJ2-1; v_gene: TRBV4-2; CDR3aa: CASTQRGARYNEQFF; CDR3nt: TGTGCCAGCACCCAGCGGGGGGCAAGGTACAATGAGCAGTTCTTC
abundance: .; d_gene: .; j_gene: TRBJ2-7; v_gene: TRBV7-6; CDR3aa: CASSLAQGGNEQYF; CDR3nt: TGTGCCAGCAGCTTAGCTCAGGGAGGTAACGAGCAGTACTTC
abundance: many; d_gene: .; j_gene: TRBJ1-1; v_gene: TRBV7-2; CDR3aa: CASSTTPNTEAFF; CDR3nt: TGTGCCAGCAGCACGACACCGAACACTGAAGCTTTCTTT
abundance: .; d_gene: .; j_gene: TRBJ1-1; v_gene: TRBV9; CDR3aa: CASSSGVGTEAFF; CDR3nt: TGTGCCAGCAGCTCAGGGGTCGGCACTGAAGCTTTCTTT
abundance: few; d_gene: TRBD1; j_gene: TRBJ1-1; v_gene: TRBV12-5; CDR3aa: CASVPGQGLGGLSTEAFF; CDR3nt: TGTGCTAGTGTTCCGGGACAGGGTCTCGGGGGCCTATCCACTGAAGCTTTCTTT
abundance: few; d_gene: TRBD1; j_gene: TRBJ1-4; v_gene: TRBV4-3; CDR3aa: CASSHLRQGKAEKLFF; CDR3nt: TGCGCCAGCAGCCACCTGCGACAGGGTAAAGCAGAAAAACTGTTTTTT
abundance: few; d_gene: .; j_gene: TRBJ2-7; v_gene: TRBV1; CDR3aa: CTSGPRDTRYEQYF; CDR3nt: TGCACCAGCGGCCCCCGGGACACAAGATACGAGCAGTACTTC
abundance: .; d_gene: TRBD2; j_gene: TRBJ2-5; v_gene: TRBV20-1; CDR3aa: CSALDSGGGETQYF; CDR3nt: TGCAGTGCTTTGGATAGCGGGGGTGGAGAGACCCAGTACTTC
abundance: .; d_gene: .; j_gene: TRBJ2-5; v_gene: TRBV5-1; CDR3aa: CASSLGVAEAETQYF; CDR3nt: TGCGCCAGCAGCTTGGGGGTAGCAGAAGCGGAGACCCAGTACTTC
abundance: .; d_gene: .; j_gene: TRBJ1-2; v_gene: TRBV15; CDR3aa: CATSRAAGGSYGYTF; CDR3nt: TGTGCCACCAGCAGAGCCGCAGGTGGTTCCTATGGCTACACCTTC
abundance: few; d_gene: .; j_gene: TRBJ1-2; v_gene: TRBV20-1; CDR3aa: CSATPQGYGYTF; CDR3nt: TGCAGTGCCACACCCCAAGGCTATGGCTACACCTTC
abundance: .; d_gene: .; j_gene: TRBJ2-7; v_gene: TRBV27; CDR3aa: CASSLLALGGRRDEQYF; CDR3nt: TGTGCCAGCAGTTTATTGGCGCTAGGAGGGAGGAGGGACGAGCAGTACTTC
abundance: few; d_gene: .; j_gene: TRBJ2-6; v_gene: TRBV5-1; CDR3aa: CASSLAATASGANVLTF; CDR3nt: TGCGCCAGCAGCTTGGCCGCGACGGCGTCTGGGGCCAACGTCCTGACTTTC
abundance: .; d_gene: .; j_gene: TRBJ1-2; v_gene: TRBV19; CDR3aa: CASSPRSLANYGYTF; CDR3nt: TGTGCCAGTAGTCCACGGAGCCTAGCTAACTATGGCTACACCTTC
abundance: few; d_gene: .; j_gene: TRBJ2-3; v_gene: TRBV6-5; CDR3aa: CASKPGQLDTQYF; CDR3nt: TGTGCCAGCAAACCAGGCCAACTAGATACGCAGTATTTT
abundance: .; d_gene: .; j_gene: TRBJ1-1; v_gene: TRBV21-1; CDR3aa: CASSAQTGQSNTEAFF; CDR3nt: TGTGCCAGCAGCGCGCAAACGGGACAGTCGAACACTGAAGCTTTCTTT
abundance: .; d_gene: TRBD2; j_gene: TRBJ2-5; v_gene: TRBV2; CDR3aa: CASTEGWTSGVQETQYF; CDR3nt: TGTGCCAGCACCGAGGGGTGGACTAGCGGGGTTCAAGAGACCCAGTACTTC